Shown below are 32 T cell receptor beta chains from a single sample sequenced in a study of identical twins. TCRdb re-called the 5' RACE reads with MiXCR, one entry per CDR3 protein. Of roughly 190,000 distinct CDR3 sequences listed, around a sixth are singletons. This sample was shared with a second study, whose subject was T cells expressing NK-cell markers.

The specimen was CD8+ T cells sorted from blood. Receptor source: a woman aged 18-35 years in good health.

The V gene is TRBV9, the J gene TRBJ2-1; D may be TRBD2 (7 bases). Per the germline V gene, CDR1 is SGDLS and CDR2 is YYNGEE. The CDR3 consists of 15 residues. Deletions cut 4 bases from V and 3 bases from J, with 14 bases between. The CDR3 DNA sequence: TGTGCCAGCAGCCATAGGGGGGGGGACTACAATGAGCAGTTCTTC. This gives the protein CASSHRGGDYNEQFF. Variable domain in full (rest from reference TRBV9 and TRBJ2-1): DSGVTQTPKHLITATGQRVTLRCSPRSGDLSVYWYQQSLDQGLQFLIQYYNGEERAKGNILERFSAQQFPDLHSELNLSSLELGDSALYFCASSHRGGDYNEQFFGPGTRLTVL.

This clonotype was found a few times. This chain's CDR3 is CASSYEPNEQFF. In DNA, the CDR3 is TGTGCCAGCAGTTACGAACCAAATGAGCAGTTCTTC. This sequence joins TRBV6-6 and TRBJ2-1; D is unclear. The V gene lost 2 bases and the J gene lost 7 bases, with 6 bases spanning the gap. Per germline, CDR1 MNHNY and CDR2 SVGAGI (reference sequence). The CDR3 spans 12 residues.

This clonotype has more than one count but fewer than ten. The chain uses TRBV7-2 and TRBJ2-7, with 9 bases aligning to TRBD1. CDR3 length equals 15 residues. Germline V gene lookup returns CDR1 SGHTA and CDR2 FQGNSA. The V and J ends lost 3 bases and 5 bases, in that order; junction bases with no gene match: 8. CDR3 coding DNA: TGTGCCAGCAGCTTCATGGACAGGGGAGTAGACGAGCAGTACTTC. Its translation is CASSFMDRGVDEQYF.

The sample holds a few counts of this clonotype. This rearrangement joins TRBV20-1 to TRBJ2-7, with TRBD1 identical over 8 bases. This CDR3 contains 13 residues. Per germline, CDR1 DFQATT and CDR2 SNEGSKA (reference sequence). The trim removed 0 bases at V and 2 bases at J, leaving 0 bases unmatched. The CDR3 region has the DNA TGCAGTGCTAGAGAGACAGGGGCCTACGAGCAGTACTTC. The encoded protein is CSARETGAYEQYF.

This clonotype has just a few counts. This rearrangement joins TRBV12-3 or TRBV12-4 to TRBJ2-4; either TRBD1 or TRBD2 may supply D (5 bases each). CDR3 size: 15 residues. The V and J ends lost 5 bases and 8 bases respectively, with 19 bases between them. This CDR3 reads CASSPTGLRGDIQYF. The DNA of the CDR3 is TGTGCCAGCAGTCCGACCGGCCTCCGAGGGGACATTCAGTACTTC.

This clonotype appeared a few times. V usage is TRBV11-2 and J usage is TRBJ2-1; D remains ambiguous. CDR1 is SGHAT, CDR2 FQNNGV, per germline. V lost 0 bases and J 12 bases, leaving 9 bases between the germline ends. There are 12 residues in the CDR3. The CDR3 loop reads CASSLDSVGQFF. CDR3 bases: TGTGCCAGCAGCTTAGACTCGGTTGGGCAGTTCTTC.

This clonotype was picked up one time. This rearrangement joins TRBV2 to TRBJ2-7; TRBD1 agrees at 7 bases. V trimming: 6 bases; J trimming: 0 bases; junction bases outside the gene matches: 14. CDR1 is SNHLY and CDR2 is FYNNEI in the germline V gene. CDR3 length: 17 residues. This CDR3 reads CASRGALLAGGSYEQYF. As DNA, the CDR3 is TGTGCCAGCAGGGGGGCACTGTTGGCAGGGGGCTCCTACGAGCAGTACTTC.

This clonotype came up many times. This sequence joins TRBV29-1 and TRBJ1-1; the D is unclear. V was cut by 3 bases and J by 0 bases, with 2 bases left in between. The CDR3 spans 11 residues. Germline-derived CDR1 and CDR2 are SQVTM and ANQGSEA. In DNA, the CDR3 is TGCAGCGTTGATATGAACACTGAAGCTTTCTTT. This translates into CSVDMNTEAFF.

This clonotype occurred once. CDR3 nucleotide sequence: TGCAGCGTCGACGCGGAGACCCAGTACTTC. Translation: CSVDAETQYF. The J gene is TRBJ2-5, the V gene TRBV29-1; D is unresolved. CDR3 size: 10 residues. CDR1 and CDR2 from the germline V gene are SQVTM and ANQGSEA. The V gene lost 6 bases and the J gene lost 5 bases, with 7 bases spanning the gap.

In its sample, this clonotype was seen a few times. In nucleotides, the CDR3 is TGCAGCGTCCCATTTTCTGGGGCCAACGTCCTGACTTTC. This codes for CSVPFSGANVLTF. V gene TRBV29-1 combines with J gene TRBJ2-6; no reliable D call. The CDR3 sequence is 13 residues long. The germline V gene encodes CDR1 SQVTM and CDR2 ANQGSEA. V was shortened by 6 bases and J by 1 base, with 7 bases between the two germline ends.

This clonotype was detected only a few times. This rearrangement joins TRBV6-1 to TRBJ2-1, with 7 nucleotides matching TRBD1. V dropped 8 bases and J dropped 1; count of bases not matched to a gene: 5. Germline-derived CDR1 and CDR2 are MNHNS and SASEGT. The CDR3 extends over 14 amino acids. The CDR3 coding sequence is TGTGCCAGCTCGTCGACAGGGTCCTACAATGAGCAGTTCTTC. Translated, it gives CASSSTGSYNEQFF.

This clonotype was counted only a few times. The J gene is TRBJ2-7, the V gene TRBV29-1; the D gene could be TRBD1 or TRBD2 (5 bases each). Trimming removed 4 bases at V and 6 bases at J, with 13 bases between. The germline CDR1 and CDR2 sequences are SQVTM and ANQGSEA. CDR3 length equals 12 residues. The CDR3 sequence: CSVVGGGREQYF. The CDR3 nucleotides are TGCAGCGTTGTGGGTGGGGGACGCGAGCAGTACTTC.

The chain has TRBV9 and TRBJ2-3; TRBD2 agrees at 7 bases. Germline V CDR1 and CDR2: SGDLS, YYNGEE. The CDR3 is 16 residues long. V was pared by 0 bases and J by 0 bases, with 4 bases of the junction left unmatched. The CDR3 DNA reads TGTGCCAGCAGCGTAGTGGGGGGGTCCAGCACAGATACGCAGTATTTT. It encodes CASSVVGGSSTDTQYF.

This clonotype was observed a handful of times. This sequence joins TRBV12-3 or TRBV12-4 and TRBJ2-7; D gene uncertain. The CDR3 covers 12 residues. Trimming left V 6 bases short and J 3 bases short, with 9 bases between. The CDR3 is CASSRLSYEQYF. DNA for the CDR3: TGTGCCAGCAGCCGATTGAGCTACGAGCAGTACTTC.

This clonotype was picked up a small number of times. The chain joins TRBV6-1 to TRBJ2-7, with 9 bases fitting TRBD1. The trim removed 4 bases at V and 0 bases at J, leaving 4 bases unmatched. The CDR3 sequence is 15 residues long. CDR1 and CDR2 from the germline V gene are MNHNS and SASEGT. As DNA, the CDR3 is TGTGCCAGCAGTGGAGGGACAGGGAGCTCCTACGAGCAGTACTTC. This sequence encodes CASSGGTGSSYEQYF.

The chain uses TRBV6-5 and TRBJ2-1, with D possibly being TRBD1 or TRBD2 (6 bases each). Trimming took 0 bases from V and 0 from J, leaving 15 bases between them. The CDR3 runs to 18 residues. Germline V gene data show CDR1 as MNHEY and CDR2 as SVGAGI. CDR3 DNA: TGTGCCAGCAGTTACTCGACAGGAGGGATAGTCTCCTACAATGAGCAGTTCTTC. The encoded protein is CASSYSTGGIVSYNEQFF.

This clonotype has more than one count but fewer than ten. The chain uses TRBV9 and TRBJ2-1; tentatively, D is TRBD2 (6 bases). This CDR3 has 15 residues. With 2 bases removed from V and 10 bases from J, the gap between germline ends came to 19 bases. Germline V gives CDR1 SGDLS, CDR2 YYNGEE. This CDR3 reads CASSVPGPGVREQFF. The CDR3 DNA reads as TGTGCCAGCAGCGTGCCCGGACCGGGGGTCAGGGAGCAGTTCTTC.

This clonotype was counted between two and nine times. The V and J genes are TRBV6-8 and TRBJ2-1; 12 bases fit TRBD2. V trimming: 3 bases; J trimming: 12 bases; junction bases outside the gene matches: 9. Germline V lookup: CDR1 MNHGY, CDR2 SAAAGT. The length of the CDR3 is 15 residues. CDR3 sequence: CASSYERTSGIGQFF. The CDR3 DNA sequence: TGTGCCAGCAGTTATGAAAGGACTAGCGGGATTGGGCAGTTCTTC.

This clonotype was seen ten or more times. The rearrangement uses TRBV12-3 or TRBV12-4 and TRBJ2-7; D is ambiguous. V was pared by 2 bases and J by 6 bases, with 14 bases between. The CDR3 loop spans 14 amino acids. As DNA, the CDR3 is TGTGCCAGCAGTTTATATAACATTGGCGCCGAGCAGTACTTC. Its translation: CASSLYNIGAEQYF.

This clonotype was picked up a small number of times. The rearrangement links TRBV4-3 to TRBJ2-7; TRBD2 might be the D (6 bases). The CDR3 runs to 15 residues. From germline, CDR1 is LGHNA and CDR2 YSLEER. V lost 1 base and J lost 4, with 14 bases in between. CDR3 DNA: TGCGCCAGCAGCCAAGGTAGTGCGGGACGGTACGAGCAGTACTTC. Amino acids: CASSQGSAGRYEQYF.

The V call is TRBV12-3 or TRBV12-4, the J call TRBJ2-1; D gene unclear. Trimming took 0 bases from V and 7 from J, leaving 10 bases between them. The CDR3 contains 14 residues. Written as DNA, the CDR3 is TGTGCCAGCAGTTTAGCGCGTTGGGATAATGAGCAGTTCTTC. Encoded protein: CASSLARWDNEQFF.

The chain carries TRBV12-3 or TRBV12-4 and TRBJ2-3, with D perhaps matching TRBD2 (5 bases). Trimming shortened V by 1 base and J by 11 bases, and 7 bases separated the two germline ends. This CDR3 contains 11 residues. CDR3 coding DNA: TGTGCCAGCAGTTTAGGGGAGTTGCAGTATTTT. It translates to CASSLGELQYF.

This clonotype turned up a few times. The chain has TRBV19 and TRBJ1-2; D might be TRBD1 (5 bases). The CDR3 runs to 15 residues. Trimming left V 5 bases short and J 1 base short, with 14 bases between. CDR1 LNHDA and CDR2 SQIVND come from the germline V gene (reference sequence). CDR3 protein: CASSPVQGDNYGYTF. The CDR3 DNA follows: TGTGCCAGTAGTCCCGTCCAGGGTGATAACTATGGCTACACCTTC.

This clonotype occurred many times. The chain couples TRBV5-1 to TRBJ2-1; no firm D call. The CDR3 loop spans 15 amino acids. V lost 0 bases and J 0 bases, leaving 7 bases between the germline ends. CDR1 is SGHRS and CDR2 is YFSETQ in the germline V gene. Written as DNA, the CDR3 is TGCGCCAGCAGCTTGGAGGGTAGCTCCTACAATGAGCAGTTCTTC. Its protein product is CASSLEGSSYNEQFF. The full variable domain, its missing parts supplied by reference TRBV5-1 and TRBJ2-1, is KAGVTQTPRYLIKTRGQQVTLSCSPISGHRSVSWYQQTPGQGLQFLFEYFSETQRNKGNFPGRFSGRQFSNSRSEMNVSTLELGDSALYLCASSLEGSSYNEQFFGPGTRLTVL.

The rearrangement uses TRBV20-1 and TRBJ1-5, with D unresolved. The CDR3 runs to 13 residues. The germline V and J ends were trimmed by 3 bases and 0 bases, with 6 bases remaining between them. Germline V gene lookup returns CDR1 DFQATT and CDR2 SNEGSKA (reference sequence). The CDR3 coding sequence is TGCAGTGCTAGGAATTATAGCAATCAGCCCCAGCATTTT. It encodes CSARNYSNQPQHF.

This clonotype was found a few times. V usage is TRBV20-1 and J usage is TRBJ1-5, with D possibly matching TRBD1 (6 bases). V gave up 5 bases and J gave up 3 bases, with 11 bases separating them. The CDR3 consists of 13 residues. CDR1 and CDR2 (germline): DFQATT, SNEGSKA (reference sequence). Written as DNA, the CDR3 is TGCAGTGCTCGGACAGAGGTCAATCAGCCCCAGCATTTT. Translating gives CSARTEVNQPQHF.

The chain carries TRBV7-9 and TRBJ2-3; 9 bases are a match to TRBD2. The CDR3 length is 14 residues. Germline V gene data show CDR1 as SEHNR and CDR2 as FQNEAQ (reference sequence). Trimming removed 0 bases from V and 9 bases from J; junction bases left unmatched: 4. CDR3 nucleotides: TGTGCCAGCAGCTTAGCGTCTAGCGGGGCCACGCAGTATTTT. Amino acid sequence: CASSLASSGATQYF. The variable domain in full, with the rest retrieved from reference TRBV7-9 and TRBJ2-3, is DTGVSQNPRHKITKRGQNVTFRCDPISEHNRLYWYRQTLGQGPEFLTYFQNEAQLEKSRLLSDRFSAERPKGSFSTLEIQRTEQGDSAMYLCASSLASSGATQYFGPGTRLTVL.

This clonotype was recorded a few times. The genes are TRBV12-3 or TRBV12-4 and TRBJ2-3; 14 bases agree with TRBD2. The CDR3 is made up of 17 amino acids. The V and J ends lost 3 bases and 5 bases, in that order; junction bases with no gene match: 7. CDR3 region: CASSFTGLAGGGDTQYF. DNA of the CDR3: TGTGCCAGCAGTTTCACCGGACTAGCGGGAGGAGGAGATACGCAGTATTTT.

This clonotype has just a few counts. V is TRBV6-5 and J is TRBJ2-7, with 8 bases that match TRBD1. This CDR3 has 15 amino acids. Germline CDR1 is MNHEY and CDR2 is SVGAGI. Trimming cost V 4 bases and J 2 bases; bases outside gene matches: 7. CDR3 nucleotide sequence: TGTGCCAGCAGTTGGAGCGGACAGGGTACCTACGAGCAGTACTTC. Amino acids: CASSWSGQGTYEQYF.

The CDR3 region is CASSWGVSSYNEQFF. CDR3 DNA sequence: TGTGCCAGCAGCTGGGGGGTCAGCTCCTACAATGAGCAGTTCTTC. The rearrangement joins TRBV5-6 to TRBJ2-1, with D possibly being TRBD2 (6 bases). Trimming pared 3 bases from V and 0 bases from J, leaving 10 bases between. The CDR3 sequence is 15 residues long. CDR1 is SGHDT, CDR2 YYEEEE, per germline.

This clonotype was detected ten times or more. The V call is TRBV12-3 or TRBV12-4, the J call TRBJ1-5, with a tentative D call TRBD1 (6 bases). This CDR3 region has 12 residues. V lost 6 bases, J lost 6 bases, and 9 bases lay in between. The CDR3 here is CASRQGAQPQHF. DNA of the CDR3: TGTGCCAGCAGACAGGGAGCTCAGCCCCAGCATTTT.

This clonotype occurred a few times. V and J are TRBV13 and TRBJ1-3; tentatively, D is TRBD1 (5 bases). The CDR3 spans 14 residues. V was trimmed by 4 bases and J by 4 bases, leaving 11 bases between them. The germline V gene encodes CDR1 PRHDT and CDR2 FYEKMQ (reference sequence). The CDR3 DNA reads TGTGCCAGCAGCTACGGGACCGAGGGAAACACCATATATTTT. Protein product: CASSYGTEGNTIYF.